This passage covers 2 T cell receptor beta chains from one sample sequenced in a study of shared clonotypes between healthy human individuals. The assay was immunoSEQ multiplex PCR, and TCRdb's table has in-frame clones only and misses some. The sample has millions of clones, 85% to 95% seen once. Sequences were obtained from naive CD4+ T cells sorted from blood. The subset is: CD45RA+ positively selected. The origin of the receptors is a man between 18 and 35 years old in good health.

The chain has TRBV7-9 and TRBJ1-1, with D possibly matching TRBD1 (5 bases). Germline V CDR1 and CDR2: SEHNR, FQNEAQ (reference sequence). With 5 bases removed from V and 1 base from J, the gap between germline ends came to 11 bases. The CDR3 loop spans 14 amino acids. The CDR3 sequence is CASSQLQANTEAFF. DNA for the CDR3: TGTGCCAGCAGCCAATTACAGGCGAACACTGAAGCTTTCTTT.

This rearrangement joins TRBV27 to TRBJ2-2; D unclear. CDR1 is MNHEY, CDR2 SMNVEV, per germline (reference sequence). V lost 6 bases and J 6 bases, leaving 14 bases between the germline ends. The CDR3 is 14 amino acids. This CDR3 reads CASSLVVPPGELFF. CDR3 in DNA: TGTGCCAGCAGCCTAGTGGTCCCTCCCGGGGAGCTGTTTTTT.